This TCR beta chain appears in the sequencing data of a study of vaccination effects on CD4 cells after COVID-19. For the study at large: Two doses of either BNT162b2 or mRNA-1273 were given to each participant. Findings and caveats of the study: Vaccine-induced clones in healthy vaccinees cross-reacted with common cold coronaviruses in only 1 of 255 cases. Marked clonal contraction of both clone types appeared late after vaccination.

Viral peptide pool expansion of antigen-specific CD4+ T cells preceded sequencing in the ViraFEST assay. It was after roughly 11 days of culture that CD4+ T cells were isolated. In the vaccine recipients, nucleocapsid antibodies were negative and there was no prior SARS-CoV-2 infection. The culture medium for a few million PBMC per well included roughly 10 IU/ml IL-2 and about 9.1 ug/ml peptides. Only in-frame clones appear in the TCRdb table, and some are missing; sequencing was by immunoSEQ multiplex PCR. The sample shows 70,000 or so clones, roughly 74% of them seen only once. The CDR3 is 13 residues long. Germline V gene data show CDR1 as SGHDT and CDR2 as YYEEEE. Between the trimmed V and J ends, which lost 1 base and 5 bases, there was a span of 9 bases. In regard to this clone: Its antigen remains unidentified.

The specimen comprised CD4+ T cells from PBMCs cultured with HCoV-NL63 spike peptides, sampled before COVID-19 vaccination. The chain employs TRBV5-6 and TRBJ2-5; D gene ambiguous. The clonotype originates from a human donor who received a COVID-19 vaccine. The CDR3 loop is CASSLRVRETQYF. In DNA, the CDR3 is TGTGCCAGCAGCTTGAGGGTGAGGGAGACCCAGTACTTC.